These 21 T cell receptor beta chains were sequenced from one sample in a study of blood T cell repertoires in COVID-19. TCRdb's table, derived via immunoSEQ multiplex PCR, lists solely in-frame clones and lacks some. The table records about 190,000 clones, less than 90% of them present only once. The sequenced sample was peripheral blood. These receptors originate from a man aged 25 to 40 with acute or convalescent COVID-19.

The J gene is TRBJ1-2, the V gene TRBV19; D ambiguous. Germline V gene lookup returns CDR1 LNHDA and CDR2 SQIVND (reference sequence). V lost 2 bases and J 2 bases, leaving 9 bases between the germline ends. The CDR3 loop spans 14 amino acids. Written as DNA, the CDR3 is TGTGCCAGTAGTATACAGGCTCACAACTATGGCTACACCTTC. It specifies CASSIQAHNYGYTF.

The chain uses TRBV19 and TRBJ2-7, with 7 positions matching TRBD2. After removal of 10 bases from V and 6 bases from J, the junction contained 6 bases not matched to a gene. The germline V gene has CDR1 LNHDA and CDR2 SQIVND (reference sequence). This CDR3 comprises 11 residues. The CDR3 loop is CATQGGFEQYF. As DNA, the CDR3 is TGTGCCACCCAGGGAGGGTTCGAGCAGTACTTC.

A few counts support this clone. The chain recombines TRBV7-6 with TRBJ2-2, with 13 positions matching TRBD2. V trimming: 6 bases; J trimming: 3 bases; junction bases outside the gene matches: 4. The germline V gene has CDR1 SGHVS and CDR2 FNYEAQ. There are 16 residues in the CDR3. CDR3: CASRKGLAGYTGELFF. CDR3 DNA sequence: TGTGCCAGCAGAAAGGGACTAGCGGGGTACACCGGGGAGCTGTTTTTT. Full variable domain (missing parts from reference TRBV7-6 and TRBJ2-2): GAGVSQSPRYKVTKRGQDVALRCDPISGHVSLYWYRQALGQGPEFLTYFNYEAQQDKSGLPNDRFSAERPEGSISTLTIQRTEQRDSAMYRCASRKGLAGYTGELFFGEGSRLTVL.

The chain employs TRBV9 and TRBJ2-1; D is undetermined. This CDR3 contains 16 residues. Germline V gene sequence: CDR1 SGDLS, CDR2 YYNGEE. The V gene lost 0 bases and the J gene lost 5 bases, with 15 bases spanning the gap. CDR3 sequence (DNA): TGTGCCAGCAGCGTAGCTTTCGTAAGCCCCAACAATGAGCAGTTCTTC. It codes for CASSVAFVSPNNEQFF.

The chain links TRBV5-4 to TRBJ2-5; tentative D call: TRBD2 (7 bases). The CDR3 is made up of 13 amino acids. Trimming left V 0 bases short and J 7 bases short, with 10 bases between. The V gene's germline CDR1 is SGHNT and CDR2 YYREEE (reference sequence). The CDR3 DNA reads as TGTGCCAGCAGCTTGGAGGGGGGGACGACCCAGTACTTC. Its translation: CASSLEGGTTQYF.

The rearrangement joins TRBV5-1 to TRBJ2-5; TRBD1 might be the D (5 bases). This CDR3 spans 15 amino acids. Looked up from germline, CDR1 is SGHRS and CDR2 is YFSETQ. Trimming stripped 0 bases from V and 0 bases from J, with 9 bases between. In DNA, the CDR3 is TGCGCCAGCAGCTTGGGCCCAGGGTACCAAGAGACCCAGTACTTC. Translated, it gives CASSLGPGYQETQYF. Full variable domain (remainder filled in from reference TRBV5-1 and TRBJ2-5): KAGVTQTPRYLIKTRGQQVTLSCSPISGHRSVSWYQQTPGQGLQFLFEYFSETQRNKGNFPGRFSGRQFSNSRSEMNVSTLELGDSALYLCASSLGPGYQETQYFGPGTRLLVL.

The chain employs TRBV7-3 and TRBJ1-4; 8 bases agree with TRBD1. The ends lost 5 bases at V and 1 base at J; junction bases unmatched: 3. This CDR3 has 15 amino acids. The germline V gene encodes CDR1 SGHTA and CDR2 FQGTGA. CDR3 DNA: TGTGCCAGCAGCCCTGGACAGGGAACTAATGAAAAACTGTTTTTT. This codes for CASSPGQGTNEKLFF.

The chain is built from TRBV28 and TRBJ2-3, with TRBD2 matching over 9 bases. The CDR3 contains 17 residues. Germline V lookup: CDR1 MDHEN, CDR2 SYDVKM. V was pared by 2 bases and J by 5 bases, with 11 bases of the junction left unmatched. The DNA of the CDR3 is TGTGCCAGCAGTTTAGCTGGACTAGCGCCCTCCGAAGATACGCAGTATTTT. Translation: CASSLAGLAPSEDTQYF.

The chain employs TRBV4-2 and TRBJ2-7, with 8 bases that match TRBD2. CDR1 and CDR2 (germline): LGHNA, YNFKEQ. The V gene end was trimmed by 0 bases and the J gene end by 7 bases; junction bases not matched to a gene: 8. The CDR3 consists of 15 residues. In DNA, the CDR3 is TGTGCCAGCAGCCAAGATCCCGGGAGGGCGGGGGAGCAGTACTTC. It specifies CASSQDPGRAGEQYF.

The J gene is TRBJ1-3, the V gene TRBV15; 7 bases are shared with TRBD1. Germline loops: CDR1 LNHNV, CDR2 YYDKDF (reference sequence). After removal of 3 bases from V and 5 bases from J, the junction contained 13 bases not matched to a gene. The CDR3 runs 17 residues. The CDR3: CATSRVRQGAFRNTIYF. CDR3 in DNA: TGTGCCACCAGCAGGGTGAGACAGGGAGCTTTTCGAAACACCATATATTTT.

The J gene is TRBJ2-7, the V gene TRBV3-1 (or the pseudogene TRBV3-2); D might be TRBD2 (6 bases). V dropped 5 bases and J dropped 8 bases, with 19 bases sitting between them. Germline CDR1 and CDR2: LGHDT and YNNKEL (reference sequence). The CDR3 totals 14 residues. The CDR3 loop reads CASSTRTGGDQQYF. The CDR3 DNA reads TGTGCCAGCAGCACGCGTACTGGCGGGGACCAGCAGTACTTC.

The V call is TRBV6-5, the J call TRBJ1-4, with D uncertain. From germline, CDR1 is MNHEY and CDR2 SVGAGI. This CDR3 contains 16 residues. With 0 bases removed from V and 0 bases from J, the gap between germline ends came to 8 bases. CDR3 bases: TGTGCCAGCAGTTACTCGAACCCAGCAACTAATGAAAAACTGTTTTTT. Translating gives CASSYSNPATNEKLFF.

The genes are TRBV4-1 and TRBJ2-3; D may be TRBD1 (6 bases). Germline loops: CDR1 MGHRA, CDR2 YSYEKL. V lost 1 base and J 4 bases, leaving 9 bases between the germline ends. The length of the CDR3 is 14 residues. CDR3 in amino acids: CASSQVGAADTQYF. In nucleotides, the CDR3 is TGCGCCAGCAGCCAAGTGGGGGCGGCAGATACGCAGTATTTT.

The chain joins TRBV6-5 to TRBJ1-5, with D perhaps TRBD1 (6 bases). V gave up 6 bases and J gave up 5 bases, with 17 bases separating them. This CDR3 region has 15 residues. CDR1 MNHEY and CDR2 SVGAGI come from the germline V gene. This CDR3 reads CASRGIRGTYQPQHF. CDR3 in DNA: TGTGCCAGCAGGGGGATCAGGGGAACCTATCAGCCCCAGCATTTT.

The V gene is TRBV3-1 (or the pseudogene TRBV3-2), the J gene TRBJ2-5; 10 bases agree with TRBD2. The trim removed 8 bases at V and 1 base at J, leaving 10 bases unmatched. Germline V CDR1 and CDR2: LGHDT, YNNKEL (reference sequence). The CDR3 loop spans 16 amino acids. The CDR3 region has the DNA TGTGCCAGCGTATTAAGCGGGGGGGAGATCCAAGAGACCCAGTACTTC. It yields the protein CASVLSGGEIQETQYF.

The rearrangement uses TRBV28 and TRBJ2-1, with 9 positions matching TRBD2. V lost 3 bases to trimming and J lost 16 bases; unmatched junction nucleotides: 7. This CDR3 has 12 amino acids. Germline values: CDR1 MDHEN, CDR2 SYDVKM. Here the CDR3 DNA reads TGTGCCAGCAGTTTGTTAGCGGGGGCACGATTCTTC. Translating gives CASSLLAGARFF.

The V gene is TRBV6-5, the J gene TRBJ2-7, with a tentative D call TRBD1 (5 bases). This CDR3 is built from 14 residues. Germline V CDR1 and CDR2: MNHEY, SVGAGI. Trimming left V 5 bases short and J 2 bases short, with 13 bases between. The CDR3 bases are TGTGCCAGCAGTCCCAGGACATTTACCTACGAGCAGTACTTC. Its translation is CASSPRTFTYEQYF.

In DNA form, the CDR3 reads TGTGCCAGCAGCCAGGAGCAGGGCATCCGCACAGATACGCAGTATTTT. Translation: CASSQEQGIRTDTQYF. This rearrangement joins TRBV3-1 (or the pseudogene TRBV3-2) to TRBJ2-3; possible D gene TRBD1, 5 bases. Between the trimmed V and J ends, which lost 3 bases and 1 base, there was a span of 14 bases. The CDR3 runs to 16 residues. In germline, CDR1 is LGHDT, CDR2 YNNKEL (reference sequence).

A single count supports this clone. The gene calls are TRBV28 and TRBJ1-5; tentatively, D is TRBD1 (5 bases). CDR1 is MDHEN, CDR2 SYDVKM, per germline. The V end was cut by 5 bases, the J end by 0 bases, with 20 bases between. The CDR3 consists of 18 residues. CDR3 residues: CASSHFRRQPYSNQPQHF. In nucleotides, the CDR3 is TGTGCCAGCAGTCATTTCAGACGACAGCCATATAGCAATCAGCCCCAGCATTTT.

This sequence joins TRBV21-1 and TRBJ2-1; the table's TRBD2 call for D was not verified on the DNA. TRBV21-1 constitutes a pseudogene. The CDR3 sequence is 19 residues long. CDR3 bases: TGTGCCAGCAGCATACTAGCGGGAGGCCCAACCGCCTCCTACAATGAGCAGTTCTTC. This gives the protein CASSILAGGPTASYNEQFF.

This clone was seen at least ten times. CDR3 sequence: CASTGTVIYEQYF. The DNA of the CDR3 is TGTGCCTCGACCGGGACAGTAATCTACGAGCAGTACTTC. The rearrangement links TRBV30 to TRBJ2-7; 7 nucleotides match TRBD1. Germline V gives CDR1 GTSNPN, CDR2 SVGIG (reference sequence). V lost 7 bases to trimming and J lost 3 bases; unmatched junction nucleotides: 9. The length of the CDR3 is 13 residues. Variable domain in full (rest from reference TRBV30 and TRBJ2-7): SQTIHQWPATLVQPVGSPLSLECTVEGTSNPNLYWYRQAAGRGLQLLFYSVGIGQISSEVPQNLSASRPQDRQFILSSKKLLLSDSGFYLCASTGTVIYEQYFGPGTRLTVT.